A selection of T cell receptor beta chains follows, all from one sample in a study of T-cell reconstitution after alpha-beta-depleted transplantation in children. TCRdb re-called the PCR reads with MiXCR, one entry per CDR3 protein. The table includes 450,000 to 600,000 distinct CDR3 sequences, 15% to 20% detected once. This specimen consisted of PBMCs from the stem cell graft donor, obtained from the stem cell graft. The receptors were sampled from a human donor who donated a stem cell graft to a child with acute lymphoblastic leukemia. Both conserved end residues are part of each CDR3. D genes are given only for firm matches. Expanded clones get a size class; other rows say once, few or many, or leave the size out.

TRBD2 | TRBJ2-7 | . | 16 | TRBV12-3/TRBV12-4 | TGTGCCAGCAGTTTAAGTGGGACTAGCGGGAGAGGGGAGCAGTACTTC | CASSLSGTSGRGEQYF
. | TRBJ2-5 | . | 14 | TRBV12-3/TRBV12-4 | TGTGCCAGCACCCTCACAGGGTGGCAAGAGACCCAGTACTTC | CASTLTGWQETQYF
TRBD2 | TRBJ2-7 | . | 13 | TRBV20-1 | TGCAGTGCGGAGCGGGACGTCTCCTACGAGCAGTACTTC | CSAERDVSYEQYF
. | TRBJ2-7 | many | 13 | TRBV2 | TGTGCCAGCAGTGAATGGACAAACTACGAGCAGTACTTC | CASSEWTNYEQYF
TRBD2 | TRBJ2-3 | . | 13 | TRBV27 | TGTGCCAGCAGTTCGTCTAGCGGAGATACGCAGTATTTT | CASSSSSGDTQYF
TRBD2 | TRBJ2-1 | . | 16 | TRBV5-1 | TGCGCCAGCAGTTTGGGACTAGCGGGCTTTCTCGATGAGCAGTTCTTC | CASSLGLAGFLDEQFF
. | TRBJ2-5 | few | 17 | TRBV7-8 | TGTGCCAGCAGCTTAGCTCGGGTAGCGGTCAACCAAGAGACCCAGTACTTC | CASSLARVAVNQETQYF
. | TRBJ1-2 | . | 16 | TRBV29-1 | TGCAGCGTTGAAGATATAGGGCAGGGCTGGGGGTATGGCTACACCTTC | CSVEDIGQGWGYGYTF
TRBD2 | TRBJ2-1 | . | 14 | TRBV29-1 | TGCAGCGTTGAACCGGGAGGGTCCGGCAATGAGCAGTTCTTC | CSVEPGGSGNEQFF
. | TRBJ1-4 | few | 17 | TRBV4-1 | TGCGCCAGCAGCCAAGACGGTACAGCGGGGGCGGATGAAAAACTGTTTTTT | CASSQDGTAGADEKLFF
. | TRBJ2-1 | . | 16 | TRBV29-1 | TGCAGCGTTGAAGACTTCAAGGACAGCGTATACAATGAGCAGTTCTTC | CSVEDFKDSVYNEQFF
TRBD1 | TRBJ1-6 | . | 16 | TRBV11-2 | TGTGCCAGCCGACATTTTGGACAGGCGAGAGATTCACCCCTCCACTTT | CASRHFGQARDSPLHF
TRBD1 | TRBJ1-2 | few | 14 | TRBV5-6 | TGTGCCAGCAGCTCCTACAGGGGGCGGTATGGCTACACCTTC | CASSSYRGRYGYTF
TRBD2 | TRBJ2-1 | . | 17 | TRBV7-9 | TGTGCCAGCAGCCAAAAGGCGAGCGGGGTCCCAGACAATGAGCAGTTCTTC | CASSQKASGVPDNEQFF
. | TRBJ2-5 | . | 14 | TRBV2 | TGTGCCAGCAGCCTTAGACATCCCCAAGAGACCCAGTACTTC | CASSLRHPQETQYF